A single sample is the source of the 10 T cell receptor beta chains below, sequenced in a study of blood T cell repertoires in COVID-19. Clones were read by immunoSEQ multiplex PCR, and TCRdb kept only the in-frame ones, dropping some. This table has 170,000 or so clones, approximately 88% appearing once. Material for sequencing was peripheral blood. The receptors shown here come from a woman between 35 and 50 years old with COVID-19, enrolled during active disease.

The rearrangement links TRBV19 to TRBJ1-3; maybe TRBD1 (6 bases). The V gene's germline CDR1 is LNHDA and CDR2 SQIVND (reference sequence). The length of the CDR3 is 14 residues. The V end lost 5 bases, the J end lost 3 bases, and 11 bases lay between the germline ends. In DNA form, the CDR3 reads TGTGCCAGTAGTCACCGGACAGTTGGAAACACCATATATTTT. This codes for CASSHRTVGNTIYF.

V gene TRBV6-5 combines with J gene TRBJ1-4; D might be TRBD1 (6 bases). CDR3 length: 14 amino acids. Germline V gene sequence: CDR1 MNHEY, CDR2 SVGAGI. V lost 6 bases to trimming and J lost 3 bases, with 11 bases between them. The CDR3 nucleotides are TGTGCCAGCAGACGGACAGCTCCTAATGAAAAACTGTTTTTT. It is translated as CASRRTAPNEKLFF.

The count of this clone is one. V is TRBV24-1 and J is TRBJ2-3, with D unclear. Germline V gene data show CDR1 as KGHDR and CDR2 as SFDVKD. V dropped 3 bases and J dropped 2 bases, with 11 bases sitting between them. This CDR3 is 15 amino acids long. The CDR3 loop is CATSDPYSITDTQYF. The CDR3 region has the DNA TGTGCCACCAGTGATCCCTATTCAATCACAGATACGCAGTATTTT.

V and J are TRBV2 and TRBJ1-4; perhaps TRBD1 as D (6 bases). Deletions cut 7 bases from V and 0 bases from J, with 12 bases between. Germline CDR1 SNHLY, CDR2 FYNNEI. CDR3 size: 15 residues. CDR3 sequence: CASNQGTSTNEKLFF. In DNA, the CDR3 is TGTGCCAGCAACCAGGGGACCTCAACTAATGAAAAACTGTTTTTT.

The genes are TRBV4-1 and TRBJ2-5; D is possibly TRBD2 (6 bases). Germline CDR1 and CDR2: MGHRA and YSYEKL. The CDR3 runs to 17 residues. V gave up 4 bases and J gave up 1 base, with 19 bases separating them. The CDR3 sequence is CASSPTGGGLVQETQYF. CDR3 nucleotide sequence: TGCGCCAGCAGCCCCACCGGGGGAGGCCTAGTCCAAGAGACCCAGTACTTC.

The chain carries TRBV5-4 and TRBJ1-2, with TRBD1 matching over 9 bases. J gave up 7 bases and V 0 bases, and 7 bases lay outside the gene matches. The germline V gene encodes CDR1 SGHNT and CDR2 YYREEE (reference sequence). This CDR3 region has 15 residues. The CDR3 loop is CASSLAGGQGVGYTF. The CDR3 DNA sequence: TGTGCCAGCAGCTTGGCGGGGGGACAGGGCGTTGGCTACACCTTC.

The V and J genes are TRBV5-1 and TRBJ1-2, with TRBD1 as a possible D gene (5 bases). Germline CDR1 and CDR2: SGHRS and YFSETQ. Trimming stripped 2 bases from V and 7 bases from J, with 15 bases between. The CDR3 loop spans 14 amino acids. CDR3 region: CASSFEGDSSGYTF. DNA of the CDR3: TGCGCCAGCAGCTTCGAAGGGGATTCAAGTGGCTACACCTTC.

The chain uses TRBV5-1 and TRBJ1-1; D remains ambiguous. The CDR3 spans 13 residues. Deletions cut 1 base from V and 13 bases from J, with 17 bases between. The germline V gene has CDR1 SGHRS and CDR2 YFSETQ. The CDR3 DNA is TGCGCCAGCAGCTTGAGCGGCGGGGAGAGCAGTTTCTTT. Encoded protein: CASSLSGGESSFF.

This chain links TRBV5-1 with TRBJ2-3, with TRBD1 matching over 7 bases. Germline CDR1 reads SGHRS; CDR2 reads YFSETQ. The CDR3 covers 16 residues. J was trimmed by 2 bases and V by 2 bases; bases with no gene match: 8. The CDR3: CASSLSNRGSTDTQYF. CDR3 nucleotides: TGCGCCAGCAGCTTATCAAACAGGGGATCCACAGATACGCAGTATTTT.

This chain links TRBV2 with TRBJ1-3; no clear D. The CDR3 is 16 amino acids. V lost 5 bases, J lost 4 bases, and 18 bases lay in between. Germline CDR1 is SNHLY and CDR2 is FYNNEI. CDR3 bases: TGTGCCAGCAGTCCCCCGCGGCGAATAGAAGGAAACACCATATATTTT. Amino acids: CASSPPRRIEGNTIYF.